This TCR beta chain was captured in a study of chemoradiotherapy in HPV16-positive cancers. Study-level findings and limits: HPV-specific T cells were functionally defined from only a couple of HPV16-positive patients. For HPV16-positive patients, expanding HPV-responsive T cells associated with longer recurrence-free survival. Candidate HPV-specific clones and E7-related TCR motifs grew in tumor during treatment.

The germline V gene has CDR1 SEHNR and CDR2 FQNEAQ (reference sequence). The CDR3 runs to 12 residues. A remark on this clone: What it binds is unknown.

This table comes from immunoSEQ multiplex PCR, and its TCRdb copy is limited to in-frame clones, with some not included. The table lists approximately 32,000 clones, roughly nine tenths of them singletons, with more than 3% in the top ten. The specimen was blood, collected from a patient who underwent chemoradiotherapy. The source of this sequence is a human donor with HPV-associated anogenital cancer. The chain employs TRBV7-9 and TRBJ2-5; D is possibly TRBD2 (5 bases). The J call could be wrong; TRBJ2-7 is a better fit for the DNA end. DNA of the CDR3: TGTGCCAGCGGCAGCGGCCGGGGCGAGCAGTACTTC. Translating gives CASGSGRGEQYF.